A single sample is the source of the 21 T cell receptor beta chains below, sequenced in a study of blood T cell repertoires in COVID-19. TCRdb keeps only in-frame clones here, not all; method: immunoSEQ multiplex PCR. This table has 95,000 to 120,000 clones, approximately 89% appearing once. The source material was peripheral blood. The source is a woman aged 60 to 75 with COVID-19, enrolled during active disease.

This rearrangement joins TRBV2 to TRBJ2-5; TRBD2 matches at 9 bases. The V gene's germline CDR1 is SNHLY and CDR2 FYNNEI. Losses at the gene ends were 8 bases for V and 3 bases for J; bases not matched to a gene: 4. The CDR3 sequence is 13 residues long. The CDR3 loop is CASAASGEETQYF. The DNA of the CDR3 is TGTGCCAGCGCGGCTAGCGGGGAAGAGACCCAGTACTTC.

The gene calls are TRBV10-3 and TRBJ1-4; no definite D call. V lost 1 base and J lost 7, with 13 bases in between. Germline V gene sequence: CDR1 ENHRY, CDR2 SYGVKD. The CDR3 consists of 15 residues. CDR3 coding DNA: TGTGCCATCAGTGAGTTGACGGAAGGAGGTGAAAAACTGTTTTTT. Residues: CAISELTEGGEKLFF.

The chain uses TRBV6-5 and TRBJ1-2; TRBD1 aligns across 7 bases. The CDR3 consists of 14 residues. Trimming took 6 bases from V and 0 from J; bases not matched to a gene: 4. Germline V gene sequence: CDR1 MNHEY, CDR2 SVGAGI. Here the CDR3 DNA reads TGTGCCAGCAGGTCCGGGACAGCTAACTATGGCTACACCTTC. Protein sequence: CASRSGTANYGYTF.

The chain carries TRBV6-6 and TRBJ2-7, with 9 bases matching TRBD2. CDR1 is MNHNY and CDR2 is SVGAGI in the germline V gene (reference sequence). V shed 7 bases and J 4 bases; nucleotides not matched to a gene: 5. This CDR3 has 13 amino acids. The CDR3 DNA sequence: TGTGCCAGCATCAGGCGGGGGGGGTACGAGCAGTACTTC. Residues: CASIRRGGYEQYF.

V gene TRBV27 combines with J gene TRBJ1-2; TRBD1 matches 7 bases. The junction had 9 bases not matched to a gene; V was cut back by 1 base and J by 10 bases. In germline, CDR1 is MNHEY, CDR2 SMNVEV (reference sequence). The CDR3 runs 14 residues. The CDR3 nucleotides are TGTGCCAGCAGTTTATGGTCCCAGGGGGACGACTACACCTTC. This encodes CASSLWSQGDDYTF.

The V call is TRBV3-1 (or the pseudogene TRBV3-2), the J call TRBJ2-7, with 7 bases aligning to TRBD2. The CDR3 contains 14 residues. The V gene's germline CDR1 is LGHDT and CDR2 YNNKEL (reference sequence). After removal of 0 bases from V and 3 bases from J, the junction contained 2 bases not matched to a gene. The DNA of the CDR3 is TGTGCCAGCAGCCAAGATAGGACTAGCTACGAGCAGTACTTC. It translates to CASSQDRTSYEQYF.

J is TRBJ1-1 and V is TRBV5-6; maybe TRBD1 (6 bases). This CDR3 has 17 amino acids. V was pared by 4 bases and J by 3 bases, with 22 bases between. Germline values: CDR1 SGHDT, CDR2 YYEEEE. CDR3 DNA: TGTGCCAGCAGCCCCTTCGCGGGGGGCAGAGGAGACACTGAAGCTTTCTTT. It yields the protein CASSPFAGGRGDTEAFF.

The chain links TRBV7-8 to TRBJ1-2; D remains ambiguous. CDR3 size: 14 residues. Looked up from germline, CDR1 is SGHVS and CDR2 is FQNEAQ. The ends were cut back, 5 bases at V and 6 bases at J, with 16 bases in the middle. The CDR3 DNA reads as TGTGCCAGCAGCAGAGATCAGGCAGAGAATGGCTACACCTTC. As protein: CASSRDQAENGYTF.

This clone was counted only a few times. V gene TRBV5-4 combines with J gene TRBJ2-7, with 10 bases fitting TRBD1. Germline loops: CDR1 SGHNT, CDR2 YYREEE (reference sequence). This CDR3 has 15 residues. J lost 2 bases, V lost 0 bases, and 2 bases had no gene match. The CDR3 bases are TGTGCCAGCAGCTTGGCCGGACAGGGGGCCTACGAGCAGTACTTC. It codes for CASSLAGQGAYEQYF.

The CDR3 is CASSRSRDYEQYF. CDR3 bases: TGTGCCAGCTCAAGGTCCAGGGACTACGAGCAGTACTTC. The rearrangement uses TRBV18 and TRBJ2-7; D perhaps matches TRBD1 (5 bases). Looked up from germline, CDR1 is KGHSH and CDR2 is LQKENI. Between the trimmed V and J ends, which lost 5 bases and 3 bases, there was a span of 11 bases. CDR3 length: 13 amino acids.

This rearrangement joins TRBV6-5 to TRBJ2-7; TRBD1 matches at 7 bases. CDR3 size: 13 residues. The germline CDR1 and CDR2 sequences are MNHEY and SVGAGI. The J segment lost 5 bases and the V segment lost 6 bases, leaving 7 bases of the junction unmatched. The CDR3 loop reads CASSRQGPHEQYF. The CDR3 coding sequence is TGTGCCAGCAGCCGACAGGGTCCCCACGAGCAGTACTTC.

The chain has TRBV10-3 and TRBJ1-1, with a possible D match to TRBD1 (5 bases). Trimming shortened V by 9 bases and J by 3 bases, and 14 bases separated the two germline ends. The length of the CDR3 is 13 residues. Germline values: CDR1 ENHRY, CDR2 SYGVKD. As DNA, the CDR3 is TGTGCCATGGGAAGGGGACTCGACACTGAAGCTTTCTTT. Protein sequence: CAMGRGLDTEAFF.

The genes are TRBV10-3 and TRBJ1-2; TRBD1 aligns across 7 bases. Trimming took 8 bases from V and 4 from J; bases not matched to a gene: 7. The CDR3 has 13 amino acids. Germline V gene sequence: CDR1 ENHRY, CDR2 SYGVKD. The CDR3: CAISYRGPYGYTF. CDR3 DNA sequence: TGTGCCATCTCGTACAGGGGACCCTATGGCTACACCTTC.

The chain recombines TRBV30 with TRBJ2-1; possibly TRBD2 for D (6 bases). The germline gives CDR1 GTSNPN, CDR2 SVGIG (reference sequence). The CDR3 contains 15 residues. Trimming took off 0 bases at V and 4 bases at J, with 13 bases between the two ends. CDR3 amino acids: CAWSVMAGLYNEQFF. The CDR3, as DNA: TGTGCCTGGAGTGTAATGGCGGGGTTATACAATGAGCAGTTCTTC.

This rearrangement joins TRBV3-1 (or the pseudogene TRBV3-2) to TRBJ1-1, with D uncertain. The CDR3 covers 16 residues. Trimming left V 1 base short and J 1 base short, with 13 bases between. The germline V gene has CDR1 LGHDT and CDR2 YNNKEL (reference sequence). CDR3 sequence: CASSQGVPQKNTEAFF. The CDR3 DNA reads as TGTGCCAGCAGCCAAGGTGTCCCCCAGAAGAACACTGAAGCTTTCTTT.

The sample holds a few counts of this clone. V is TRBV20-1 and J is TRBJ1-2; no definite D call. Germline V gene lookup returns CDR1 DFQATT and CDR2 SNEGSKA (reference sequence). With 1 base removed from V and 5 bases from J, the gap between germline ends came to 5 bases. The CDR3 consists of 11 residues. Written as DNA, the CDR3 is TGCAGTGCTAGAGGGGCTTATGGCTACACCTTC. Translated, it gives CSARGAYGYTF.

The gene calls are TRBV2 and TRBJ1-3, with 11 bases matching TRBD1. This CDR3 spans 16 amino acids. Trimming at V came to 6 bases and at J to 4 bases, leaving 8 bases not matched to a gene. In germline, CDR1 is SNHLY, CDR2 FYNNEI. CDR3: CASRDRGRRKGNTIYF. The CDR3 DNA reads TGTGCCAGCAGGGACAGGGGGCGTCGGAAAGGAAACACCATATATTTT.

This clone has just one count. This chain uses TRBV5-8 with TRBJ1-1; D ambiguous. Germline lookup yields CDR1 SGHTS and CDR2 YDEGEE. V lost 0 bases and J lost 8, with 11 bases in between. This CDR3 spans 13 amino acids. CDR3 residues: CASSLVPGREAFF. CDR3 nucleotides: TGTGCCAGCAGCTTGGTTCCGGGGAGGGAAGCTTTCTTT.

The chain links TRBV30 to TRBJ2-3; tentatively, D is TRBD1 (5 bases). The ends were cut back, 4 bases at V and 0 bases at J, with 17 bases in the middle. The germline V gene has CDR1 GTSNPN and CDR2 SVGIG (reference sequence). The CDR3 length is 16 residues. CDR3 loop: CAWTPPPRASTDTQYF. DNA of the CDR3: TGTGCCTGGACCCCACCCCCCAGGGCCAGCACAGATACGCAGTATTTT.

The chain carries TRBV7-9 and TRBJ1-5; D not resolved. The CDR3 has 16 amino acids. Germline CDR1 is SEHNR and CDR2 is FQNEAQ (reference sequence). V lost 5 bases, J lost 2 bases, and 16 bases lay in between. The CDR3 DNA is TGTGCCAGCAGCAAAGATCTGGAGGTGGGCAATCAGCCCCAGCATTTT. It specifies CASSKDLEVGNQPQHF.

This clone has just a few counts. V is TRBV6-6 and J is TRBJ1-2, with TRBD1 matching 7 bases. The CDR3 length is 14 residues. V dropped 6 bases and J dropped 8; count of bases not matched to a gene: 12. Per the germline V gene, CDR1 is MNHNY and CDR2 is SVGAGI (reference sequence). CDR3: CASRAPQGLGGYTF. The CDR3, as DNA: TGTGCCAGCAGGGCCCCACAGGGGTTGGGAGGCTACACCTTC.